One T cell receptor (beta chain) is described in this entry. This record belongs to a study of control samples from healthy donors and cancer patients. CDR1 and CDR2 from the germline V gene are KGHSH and LQKENI. V was clipped by 4 bases and J by 4 bases, with 13 bases between them. CDR3 size: 14 residues. Method: immunoSEQ multiplex PCR; TCRdb's copy keeps in-frame clones and lacks some. Of a few hundred thousand clones listed, 75% to 95% are singletons. Source material: PBMCs. The chain is built from TRBV18 and TRBJ1-1, with D unclear. This clonotype was obtained from a middle-aged man with head and neck cancer. CDR3 coding DNA: TGTGCCAGCTCACAAAATAAGGTGGGCACTGAAGCTTTCTTT. Translating it yields CASSQNKVGTEAFF.